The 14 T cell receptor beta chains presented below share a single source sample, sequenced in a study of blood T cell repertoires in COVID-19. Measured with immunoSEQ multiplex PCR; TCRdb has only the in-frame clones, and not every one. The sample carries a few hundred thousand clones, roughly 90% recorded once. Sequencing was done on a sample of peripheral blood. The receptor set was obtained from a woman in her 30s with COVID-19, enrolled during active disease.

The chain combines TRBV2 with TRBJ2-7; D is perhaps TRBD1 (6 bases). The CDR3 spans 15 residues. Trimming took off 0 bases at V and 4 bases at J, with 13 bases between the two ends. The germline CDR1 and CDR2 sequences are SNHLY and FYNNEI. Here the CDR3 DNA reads TGTGCCAGCAGTGAAGCGCAGCAGGGGTGGTACGAGCAGTACTTC. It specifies CASSEAQQGWYEQYF.

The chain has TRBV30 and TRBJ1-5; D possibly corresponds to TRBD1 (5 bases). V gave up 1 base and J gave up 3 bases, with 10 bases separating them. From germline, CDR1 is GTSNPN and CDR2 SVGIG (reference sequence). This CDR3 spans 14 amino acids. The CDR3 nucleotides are TGTGCCTGGAGTGCTGGGGCTCTCAATCAGCCCCAGCATTTT. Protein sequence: CAWSAGALNQPQHF. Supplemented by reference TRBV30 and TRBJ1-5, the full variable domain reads SQTIHQWPATLVQPVGSPLSLECTVEGTSNPNLYWYRQAAGRGLQLLFYSVGIGQISSEVPQNLSASRPQDRQFILSSKKLLLSDSGFYLCAWSAGALNQPQHFGDGTRLSIL.

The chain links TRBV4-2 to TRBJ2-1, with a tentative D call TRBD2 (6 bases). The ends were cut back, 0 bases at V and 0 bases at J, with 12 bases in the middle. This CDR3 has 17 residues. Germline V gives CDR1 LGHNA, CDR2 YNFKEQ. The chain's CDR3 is CASSQDLSSGSYNEQFF. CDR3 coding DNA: TGTGCCAGCAGCCAAGATCTGAGTAGCGGCTCCTACAATGAGCAGTTCTTC.

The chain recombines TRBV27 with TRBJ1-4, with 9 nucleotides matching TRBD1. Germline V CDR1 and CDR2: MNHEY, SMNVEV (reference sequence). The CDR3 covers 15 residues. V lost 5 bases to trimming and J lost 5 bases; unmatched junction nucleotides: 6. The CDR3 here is CASSAPGQGNEKLFF. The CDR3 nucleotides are TGTGCCAGCAGTGCTCCGGGACAGGGAAATGAAAAACTGTTTTTT.

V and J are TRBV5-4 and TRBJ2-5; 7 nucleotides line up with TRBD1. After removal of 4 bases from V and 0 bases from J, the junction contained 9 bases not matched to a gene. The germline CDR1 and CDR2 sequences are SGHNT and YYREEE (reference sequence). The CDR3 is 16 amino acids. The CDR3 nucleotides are TGTGCCAGCAGCCCAGCCCTTGGACAGGACCAAGAGACCCAGTACTTC. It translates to CASSPALGQDQETQYF.

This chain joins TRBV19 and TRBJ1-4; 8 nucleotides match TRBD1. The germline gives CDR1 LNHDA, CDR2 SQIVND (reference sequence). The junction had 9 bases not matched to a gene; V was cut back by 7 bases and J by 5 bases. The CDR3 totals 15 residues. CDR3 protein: CASTRTGTGNEKLFF. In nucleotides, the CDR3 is TGTGCCAGTACCAGAACCGGGACAGGCAATGAAAAACTGTTTTTT.

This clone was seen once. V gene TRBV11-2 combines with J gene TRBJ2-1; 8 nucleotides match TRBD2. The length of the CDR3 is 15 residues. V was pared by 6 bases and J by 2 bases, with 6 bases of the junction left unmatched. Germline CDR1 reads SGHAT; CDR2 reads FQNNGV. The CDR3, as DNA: TGTGCCAGCAGTGACAGCGGGAGACCCTACAATGAGCAGTTCTTC. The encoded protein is CASSDSGRPYNEQFF.

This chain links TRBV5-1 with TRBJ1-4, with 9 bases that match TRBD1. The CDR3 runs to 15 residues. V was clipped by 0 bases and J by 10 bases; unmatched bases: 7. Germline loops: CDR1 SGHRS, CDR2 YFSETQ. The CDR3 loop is CASSLDGTGTGKLFF. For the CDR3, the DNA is TGCGCCAGCAGCTTGGATGGGACAGGGACGGGAAAACTGTTTTTT. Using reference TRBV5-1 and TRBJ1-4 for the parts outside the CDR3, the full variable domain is KAGVTQTPRYLIKTRGQQVTLSCSPISGHRSVSWYQQTPGQGLQFLFEYFSETQRNKGNFPGRFSGRQFSNSRSEMNVSTLELGDSALYLCASSLDGTGTGKLFFGSGTQLSVL.

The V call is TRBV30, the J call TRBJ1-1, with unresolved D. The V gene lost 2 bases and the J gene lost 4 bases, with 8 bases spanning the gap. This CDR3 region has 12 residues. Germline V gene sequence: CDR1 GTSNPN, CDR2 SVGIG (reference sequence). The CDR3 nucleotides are TGTGCCTGGAGTCCCATCGGCACTGAAGCTTTCTTT. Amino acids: CAWSPIGTEAFF.

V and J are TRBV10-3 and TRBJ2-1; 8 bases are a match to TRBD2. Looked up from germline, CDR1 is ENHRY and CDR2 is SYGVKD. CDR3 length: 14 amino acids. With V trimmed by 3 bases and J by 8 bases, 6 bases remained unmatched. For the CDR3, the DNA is TGTGCCATCAGTGACGGTAGCGGGATCGATGAGCAGTTCTTC. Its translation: CAISDGSGIDEQFF.

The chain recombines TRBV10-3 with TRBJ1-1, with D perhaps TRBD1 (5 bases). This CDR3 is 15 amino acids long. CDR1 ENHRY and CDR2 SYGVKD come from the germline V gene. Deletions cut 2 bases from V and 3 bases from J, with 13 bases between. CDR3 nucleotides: TGTGCCATCAGTGAGGGGAGGCCGGGGGACACTGAAGCTTTCTTT. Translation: CAISEGRPGDTEAFF.

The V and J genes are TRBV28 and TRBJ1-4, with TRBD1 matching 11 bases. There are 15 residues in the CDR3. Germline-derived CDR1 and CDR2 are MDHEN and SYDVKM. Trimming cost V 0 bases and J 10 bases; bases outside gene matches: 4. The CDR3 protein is CASSLWSDRGPKLFF. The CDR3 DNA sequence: TGTGCCAGCAGTTTATGGTCGGACAGGGGGCCAAAACTGTTTTTT. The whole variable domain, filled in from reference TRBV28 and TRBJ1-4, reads DVKVTQSSRYLVKRTGEKVFLECVQDMDHENMFWYRQDPGLGLRLIYFSYDVKMKEKGDIPEGYSVSREKKERFSLILESASTNQTSMYLCASSLWSDRGPKLFFGSGTQLSVL.

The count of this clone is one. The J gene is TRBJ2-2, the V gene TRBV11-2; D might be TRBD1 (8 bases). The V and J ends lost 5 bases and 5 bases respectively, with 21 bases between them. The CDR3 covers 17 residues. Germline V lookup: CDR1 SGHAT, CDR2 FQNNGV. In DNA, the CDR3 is TGTGCCAGCAGCGCAGGAAGCCTACAGGGGGGGACCGGGGAGCTGTTTTTT. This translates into CASSAGSLQGGTGELFF.

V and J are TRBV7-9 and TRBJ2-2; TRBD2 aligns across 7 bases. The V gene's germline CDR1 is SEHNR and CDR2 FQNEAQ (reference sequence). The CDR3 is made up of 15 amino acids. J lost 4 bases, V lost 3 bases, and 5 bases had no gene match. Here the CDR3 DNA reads TGTGCCAGCAGCTTGGAGGGGAGGGCCACCGGGGAGCTGTTTTTT. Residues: CASSLEGRATGELFF.